The source of this T cell receptor (beta chain) is a study of cytomegalovirus exposure and HLA in healthy donors. The CDR3 has 12 residues. Germline CDR1 is SGHRS and CDR2 is YFSETQ. The V and J ends lost 6 bases and 8 bases, in that order; junction bases with no gene match: 4. Use of 60 Vbeta and 13 Jbeta primers characterized the PCR. Clones were sequenced by immunoSEQ multiplex PCR, and TCRdb holds only the in-frame ones, with some missing. This table lists 65,000 to 85,000 clones. Notes on the study in general: For most TCR beta V segments, an earlier analysis put the productive rate at about 87% or about 30% of the time. It was shown in a later analysis that HLA-associated TCR beta chains were more clonally expanded than other, equally common chains. CMV serostatus was the sole immune exposure data available. V- and J-gene trimming in TCR beta was tied to a missense DCLRE1C variant by an analysis performed later.

On this clone itself: Its antigen is undetermined.

Sequencing input: PBMCs. The clonotype comes from a woman aged 30 to 39 in good health and CMV-seronegative. The chain is built from TRBV5-1 and TRBJ2-1, with 8 bases identical to TRBD2. Written as DNA, the CDR3 is TGCGCCAGCACCATACTAGCGGATGAGCAGTTCTTC. Translating it yields CASTILADEQFF. The full variable domain, in which reference TRBV5-1 and TRBJ2-1 provide the parts outside the CDR3, is KAGVTQTPRYLIKTRGQQVTLSCSPISGHRSVSWYQQTPGQGLQFLFEYFSETQRNKGNFPGRFSGRQFSNSRSEMNVSTLELGDSALYLCASTILADEQFFGPGTRLTVL.